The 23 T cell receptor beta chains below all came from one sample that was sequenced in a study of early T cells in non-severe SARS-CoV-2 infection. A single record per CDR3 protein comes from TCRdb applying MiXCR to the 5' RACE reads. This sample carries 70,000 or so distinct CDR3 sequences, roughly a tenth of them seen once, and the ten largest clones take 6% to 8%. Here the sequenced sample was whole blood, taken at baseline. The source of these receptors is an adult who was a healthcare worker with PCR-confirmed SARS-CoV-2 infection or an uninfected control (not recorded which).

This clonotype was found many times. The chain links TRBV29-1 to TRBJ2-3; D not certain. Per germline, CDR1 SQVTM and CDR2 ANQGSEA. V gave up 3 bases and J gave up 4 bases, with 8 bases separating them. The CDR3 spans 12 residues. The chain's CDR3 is CSVEGSPDTQYF. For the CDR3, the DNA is TGCAGCGTTGAGGGCAGCCCAGATACGCAGTATTTT.

In DNA, the CDR3 is TGTGCCAGCAGTGAATCCACAGGGTGGACCCACACTGAAGCTTTCTTT. Encoded protein: CASSESTGWTHTEAFF. This rearrangement joins TRBV25-1 to TRBJ1-1; D possibly corresponds to TRBD1 (6 bases). Trimming pared 1 base from V and 3 bases from J, leaving 15 bases between. CDR3 length: 16 amino acids. Looked up from germline, CDR1 is MGHDK and CDR2 is SYGVNS.

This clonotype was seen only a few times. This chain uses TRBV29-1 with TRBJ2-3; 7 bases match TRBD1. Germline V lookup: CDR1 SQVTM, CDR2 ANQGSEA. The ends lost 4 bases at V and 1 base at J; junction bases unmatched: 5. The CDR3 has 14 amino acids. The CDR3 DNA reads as TGCAGCGTTGGGCAGGGGGTGGGCACAGATACGCAGTATTTT. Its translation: CSVGQGVGTDTQYF.

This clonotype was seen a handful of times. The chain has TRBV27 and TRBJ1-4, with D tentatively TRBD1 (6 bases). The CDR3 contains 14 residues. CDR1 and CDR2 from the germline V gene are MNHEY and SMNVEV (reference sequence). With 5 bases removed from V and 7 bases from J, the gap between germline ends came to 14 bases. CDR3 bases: TGTGCCAGCAGTACCCGGACAGCTCTTGAAAAACTGTTTTTT. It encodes CASSTRTALEKLFF. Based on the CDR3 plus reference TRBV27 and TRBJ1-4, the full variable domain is EAQVTQNPRYLITVTGKKLTVTCSQNMNHEYMSWYRQDPGLGLRQIYYSMNVEVTDKGDVPEGYKVSRKEKRNFPLILESPSPNQTSLYFCASSTRTALEKLFFGSGTQLSVL.

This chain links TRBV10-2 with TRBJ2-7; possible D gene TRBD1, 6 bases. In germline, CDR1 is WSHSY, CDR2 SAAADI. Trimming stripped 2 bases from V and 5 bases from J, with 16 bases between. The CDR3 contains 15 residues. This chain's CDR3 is CASSEMGANYNEQYF. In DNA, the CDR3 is TGCGCCAGCAGTGAGATGGGGGCCAATTATAACGAGCAGTACTTC.

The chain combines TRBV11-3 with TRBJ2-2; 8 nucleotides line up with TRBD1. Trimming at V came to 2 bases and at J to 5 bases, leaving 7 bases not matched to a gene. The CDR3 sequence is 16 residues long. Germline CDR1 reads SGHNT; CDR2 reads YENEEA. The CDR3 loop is CASSLSAGGGTGELFF. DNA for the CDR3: TGTGCCAGCAGCTTATCTGCAGGGGGCGGAACCGGGGAGCTGTTTTTT. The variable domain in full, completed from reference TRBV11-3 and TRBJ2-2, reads EAGVVQSPRYKIIEKKQPVAFWCNPISGHNTLYWYLQNLGQGPELLIRYENEEAVDDSQLPKDRFSAERLKGVDSTLKIQPAELGDSAVYLCASSLSAGGGTGELFFGEGSRLTVL.

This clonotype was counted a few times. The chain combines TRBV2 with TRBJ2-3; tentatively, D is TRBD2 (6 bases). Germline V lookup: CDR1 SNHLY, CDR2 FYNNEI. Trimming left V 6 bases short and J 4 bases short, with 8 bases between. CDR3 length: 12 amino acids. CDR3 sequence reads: CASSRDSDTQYF. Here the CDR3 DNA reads TGTGCCAGCAGCAGGGACTCAGATACGCAGTATTTT.

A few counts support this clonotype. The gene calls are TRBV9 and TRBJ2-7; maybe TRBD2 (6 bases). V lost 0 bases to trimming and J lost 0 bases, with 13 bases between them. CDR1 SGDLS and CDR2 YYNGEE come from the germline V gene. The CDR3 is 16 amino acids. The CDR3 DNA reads TGTGCCAGCAGCGTAGGGGCGGCGGGGAGCTCCTACGAGCAGTACTTC. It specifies CASSVGAAGSSYEQYF.

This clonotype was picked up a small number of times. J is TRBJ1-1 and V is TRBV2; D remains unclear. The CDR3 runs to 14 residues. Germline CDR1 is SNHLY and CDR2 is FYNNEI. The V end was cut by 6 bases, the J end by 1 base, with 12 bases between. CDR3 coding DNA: TGTGCCAGCAGGATCCGGCCAGGGAACACTGAAGCTTTCTTT. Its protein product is CASRIRPGNTEAFF.

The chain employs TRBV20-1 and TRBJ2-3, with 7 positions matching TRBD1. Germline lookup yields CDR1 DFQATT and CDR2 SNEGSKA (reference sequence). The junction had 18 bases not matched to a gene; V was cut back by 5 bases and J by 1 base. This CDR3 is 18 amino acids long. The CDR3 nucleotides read TGCAGTGCTTATTCACAGGGGCACCCCCTCCGTCGCACAGATACGCAGTATTTT. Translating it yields CSAYSQGHPLRRTDTQYF.

The chain's CDR3 is CASSAERLSSYNSPLHF. Written as DNA, the CDR3 is TGTGCCAGCAGTGCAGAGAGATTGAGCTCCTATAATTCACCCCTCCACTTT. V is TRBV2 and J is TRBJ1-6; the D is unclear. Germline CDR1 and CDR2: SNHLY and FYNNEI. The CDR3 has 17 amino acids. Trimming removed 4 bases from V and 0 bases from J, with 13 bases in between.

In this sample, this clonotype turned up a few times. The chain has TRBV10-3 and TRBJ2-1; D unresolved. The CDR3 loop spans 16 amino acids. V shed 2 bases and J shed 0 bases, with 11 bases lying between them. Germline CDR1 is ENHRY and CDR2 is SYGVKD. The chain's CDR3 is CAISEDPFSSYNEQFF. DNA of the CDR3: TGTGCCATCAGTGAGGATCCCTTTAGCTCCTACAATGAGCAGTTCTTC.

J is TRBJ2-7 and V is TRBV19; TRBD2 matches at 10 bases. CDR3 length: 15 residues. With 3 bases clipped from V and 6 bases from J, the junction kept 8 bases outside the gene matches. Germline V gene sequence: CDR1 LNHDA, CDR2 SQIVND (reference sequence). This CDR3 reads CASSMVASGGGEQYF. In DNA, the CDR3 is TGTGCCAGTAGTATGGTCGCTAGCGGGGGAGGCGAGCAGTACTTC.

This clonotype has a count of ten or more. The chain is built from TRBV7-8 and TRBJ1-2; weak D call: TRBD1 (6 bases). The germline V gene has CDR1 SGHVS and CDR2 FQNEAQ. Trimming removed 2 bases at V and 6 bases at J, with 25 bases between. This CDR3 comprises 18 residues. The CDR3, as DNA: TGTGCCAGCAGCTTATTACGGGACATCCAATTACCCCCCAATGGCTACACCTTC. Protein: CASSLLRDIQLPPNGYTF.

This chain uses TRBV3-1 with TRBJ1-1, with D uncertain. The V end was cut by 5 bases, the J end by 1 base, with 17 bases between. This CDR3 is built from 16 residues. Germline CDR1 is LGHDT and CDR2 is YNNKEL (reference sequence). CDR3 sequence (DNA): TGTGCCAGCAGCGCATCTCAAAAGAGAGCGAACACTGAAGCTTTCTTT. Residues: CASSASQKRANTEAFF.

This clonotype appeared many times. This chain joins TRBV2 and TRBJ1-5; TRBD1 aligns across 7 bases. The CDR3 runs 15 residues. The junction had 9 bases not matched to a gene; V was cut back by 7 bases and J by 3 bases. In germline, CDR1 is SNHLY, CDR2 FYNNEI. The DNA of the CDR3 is TGTGCCAGCAAACGAGAGACAGGGCTCAATCAGCCCCAGCATTTT. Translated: CASKRETGLNQPQHF.

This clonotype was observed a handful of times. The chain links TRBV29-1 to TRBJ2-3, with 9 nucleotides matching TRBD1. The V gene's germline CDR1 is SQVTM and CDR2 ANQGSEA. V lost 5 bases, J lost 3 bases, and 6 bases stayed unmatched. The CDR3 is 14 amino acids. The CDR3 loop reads CSVTGGAGTDTQYF. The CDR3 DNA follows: TGCAGCGTTACAGGGGGCGCAGGGACAGATACGCAGTATTTT.

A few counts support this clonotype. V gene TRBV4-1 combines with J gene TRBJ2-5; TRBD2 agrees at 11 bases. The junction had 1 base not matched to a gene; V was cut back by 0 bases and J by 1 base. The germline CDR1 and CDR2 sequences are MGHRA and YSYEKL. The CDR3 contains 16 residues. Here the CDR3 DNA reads TGCGCCAGCAGCCAAGAAGGGACTAGCGGCCAAGAGACCCAGTACTTC. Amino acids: CASSQEGTSGQETQYF.

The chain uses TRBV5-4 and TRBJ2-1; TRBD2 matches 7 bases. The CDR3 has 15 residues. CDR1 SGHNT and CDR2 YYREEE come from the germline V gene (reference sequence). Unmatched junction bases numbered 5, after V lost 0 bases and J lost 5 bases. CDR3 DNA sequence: TGTGCCAGCAGCTTGGAGTCTAGCGGACACAATGAGCAGTTCTTC. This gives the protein CASSLESSGHNEQFF.

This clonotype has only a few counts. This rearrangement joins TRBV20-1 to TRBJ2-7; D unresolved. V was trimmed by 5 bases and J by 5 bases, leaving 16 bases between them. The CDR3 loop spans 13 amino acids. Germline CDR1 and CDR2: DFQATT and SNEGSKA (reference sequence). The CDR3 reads CSASDGPRNEQYF. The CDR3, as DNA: TGCAGTGCTTCGGACGGGCCAAGGAACGAGCAGTACTTC.

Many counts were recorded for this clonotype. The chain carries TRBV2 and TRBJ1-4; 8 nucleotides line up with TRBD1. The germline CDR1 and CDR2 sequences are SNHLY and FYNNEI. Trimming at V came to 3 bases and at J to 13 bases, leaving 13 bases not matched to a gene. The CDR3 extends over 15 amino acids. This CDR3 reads CASSEVRGPSGSLFF. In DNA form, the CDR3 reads TGTGCCAGCAGTGAGGTCAGGGGGCCATCTGGGTCACTGTTTTTT.

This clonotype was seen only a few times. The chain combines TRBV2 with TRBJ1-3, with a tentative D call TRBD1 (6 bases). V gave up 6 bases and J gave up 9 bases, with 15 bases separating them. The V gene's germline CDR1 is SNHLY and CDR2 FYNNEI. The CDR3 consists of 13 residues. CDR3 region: CASSYRVLGTIYF. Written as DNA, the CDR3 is TGTGCCAGCAGCTACAGGGTACTGGGCACCATATATTTT.

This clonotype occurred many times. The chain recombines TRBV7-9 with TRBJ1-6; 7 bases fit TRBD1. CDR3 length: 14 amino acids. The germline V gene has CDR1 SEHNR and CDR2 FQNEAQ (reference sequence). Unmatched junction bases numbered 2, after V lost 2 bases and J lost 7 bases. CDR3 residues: CASSLQQGNSPLHF. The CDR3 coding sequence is TGTGCCAGCAGCTTACAACAGGGGAATTCACCCCTCCACTTT. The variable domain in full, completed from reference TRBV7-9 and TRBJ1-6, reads DTGVSQNPRHKITKRGQNVTFRCDPISEHNRLYWYRQTLGQGPEFLTYFQNEAQLEKSRLLSDRFSAERPKGSFSTLEIQRTEQGDSAMYLCASSLQQGNSPLHFGNGTRLTVT.